The clone carrying this T cell receptor (beta chain) was recorded many times. These data come from a study of read filtering for tumor transcriptome and immune sequencing. The library was built from roughly 400 ng RNA with molecular barcoded adaptors for alpha/delta and beta/gamma chains. MiXCR, run by TCRdb on the reads, gives a single entry per CDR3 protein. Seen here are about 62,000 distinct CDR3 sequences, approximately 18% observed once, and the top ten hold around 9.9%. The sequence was collected from a donor at least 40 years old with multiple myeloma. Sequencing was done on a sample of a population of CD138-negative cells sorted from bone marrow.

The CDR3 DNA is TGTGCCTGGATTGACAGGTTCAATTCACCCCTCCACTTT. As protein: CAWIDRFNSPLHF. The chain carries TRBV30 and TRBJ1-6; D may be TRBD1 (6 bases). This CDR3 is 13 amino acids long. Per germline, CDR1 GTSNPN and CDR2 SVGIG (reference sequence). Trimming cost V 4 bases and J 7 bases, with 11 bases left between them.